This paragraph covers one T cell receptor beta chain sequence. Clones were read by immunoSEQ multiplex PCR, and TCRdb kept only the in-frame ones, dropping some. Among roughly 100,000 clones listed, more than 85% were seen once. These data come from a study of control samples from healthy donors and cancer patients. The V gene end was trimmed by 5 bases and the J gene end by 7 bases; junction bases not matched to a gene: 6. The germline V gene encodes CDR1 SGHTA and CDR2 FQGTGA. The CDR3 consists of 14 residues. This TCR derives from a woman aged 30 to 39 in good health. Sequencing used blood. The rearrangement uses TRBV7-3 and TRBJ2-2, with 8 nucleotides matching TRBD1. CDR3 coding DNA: TGTGCCAGCAGCGCACAGGGGGTTGGCGGGGAGCTGTTTTTT. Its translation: CASSAQGVGGELFF.